This T cell receptor beta chain came from a study of response to subunit inactivated influenza vaccine. Study-level findings and limits: T cells newly recruited by each seasonal influenza vaccination are few, the authors suggested.

About this clonotype itself: What it binds is unknown.

TCRdb reprocessed the RT-PCR reads with MiXCR, giving one entry per CDR3 protein. The sample carries 650,000 to 700,000 distinct CDR3 sequences, 15% to 19% recorded once. In germline, CDR1 is SGHRS, CDR2 YFSETQ. Trimming took 1 base from V and 6 from J, leaving 13 bases between them. The CDR3 extends over 15 amino acids. The source material was PBMCs from blood, sampled 12 days after vaccination. The receptor was isolated from a man aged 45-65 years who received an inactivated influenza vaccine. V usage is TRBV5-1 and J usage is TRBJ2-2; D may be TRBD1 (6 bases). The CDR3 DNA reads TGCGCCAGCAGCTTGAAACAGGGCTCTTCCGGGGAGCTGTTTTTT. It yields the protein CASSLKQGSSGELFF.